A selection of T cell receptor beta chains follows, all from one sample in a study of T cells in localized non-small cell lung cancer. Sequenced by immunoSEQ multiplex PCR; TCRdb stores in-frame clones only, minus some. The sample consists of 35,000 to 45,000 clones, more than 90% of them appearing once. Specimen: peripheral blood, collected before any cancer treatment. The receptor source for this set is a female donor older than 55 with stage I lung adenocarcinoma. The CDR3 runs from the conserved cysteine through the conserved F or W. The order of the fields is J gene, D gene, clone size, V gene, CDR3 DNA, CDR3 protein. The D gene is left open where the match is weak. The listing skips clone size in some rows; elsewhere it reads once, few, many or a size class.

TRBJ2-7	TRBD2	-	TRBV7-9	TGTGCCAGCAGCTTAACACTAGCGGGGGATTACGAGCAGTACTTC	CASSLTLAGDYEQYF
TRBJ2-7	TRBD2	once	TRBV7-6	TGTGCCAGCGGACTAGCGGGTTACGAGCAGTACTTC	CASGLAGYEQYF
TRBJ1-2	TRBD1	-	TRBV6-5	TGTGCCACCGGACAGGGACCCTATGGCTACACCTTC	CATGQGPYGYTF
TRBJ1-2	-	-	TRBV10-3	TGTGCCATCAGTCGGGCCTCGGTAGAGGACTATGGCTACACCTTC	CAISRASVEDYGYTF
TRBJ1-1	-	-	TRBV6-5	TGTGCCAGCAGTTACAAGTGGGTCCCGAACACTGAAGCTTTCTTT	CASSYKWVPNTEAFF
TRBJ1-3	-	-	TRBV9	TGTGCCAGCAGCGTAGATCCAGGGGACGACTCTGGAAACACCATATATTTT	CASSVDPGDDSGNTIYF
TRBJ2-4	-	-	TRBV13	TGTGCCAGCAGCTTAGTTTCCAATGGGGACATTCAGTACTTC	CASSLVSNGDIQYF
TRBJ2-5	TRBD1	-	TRBV5-1	TGCGCCAGCCAGATAGACAGGGCATCTACTCCGGAGACCCAGTACTTC	CASQIDRASTPETQYF
TRBJ1-6	-	once	TRBV9	TGTGCCAGCAGCGCTAGCTCCTATAATTCACCCCTCCACTTT	CASSASSYNSPLHF
TRBJ1-5	TRBD1	-	TRBV7-9	TGTGCCAGCAGCTTAGATACAGGGGTGGTACAGCCCCAGCATTTT	CASSLDTGVVQPQHF
TRBJ1-5	-	-	TRBV7-9	TGTGCCAGCAGCTTAGGGGGGCTTCAGCCCCAGCATTTT	CASSLGGLQPQHF
TRBJ1-1	-	once	TRBV7-2	TGTGCCAGCAGCTTTCGGACATCCAACACTGAAGCTTTCTTT	CASSFRTSNTEAFF
TRBJ2-2	TRBD2	-	TRBV5-6	TGTGCCAGCAGCGGCGGGGGGCCGAACACCGGGGAGCTGTTTTTT	CASSGGGPNTGELFF
TRBJ1-6	-	-	TRBV21-1	TGTGCCAGCAGCAAAAATGAAGGTTCTGGCGCGGCTGGGGAGGAGGAAAATTCACCCCTCCACTTT	CASSKNEGSGAAGEEENSPLHF
TRBJ1-5	TRBD1	few	TRBV28	TGTGCCAGCAGTTCGACAGGGTTGGGGGATCAGCCCCAGCATTTT	CASSSTGLGDQPQHF
TRBJ2-1	TRBD2	few	TRBV6-1	TGTGCCAGCAGTGAAGTTCCAGCGGGGGGTCGGGATGAGCAGTTCTTC	CASSEVPAGGRDEQFF
TRBJ2-3	-	once	TRBV7-9	TGTGCCAGCAGCTTGGCAGATACGCAGTATTTT	CASSLADTQYF
TRBJ1-1	-	-	TRBV6-1	TGTGCCAGCAGTGAAGGGCACGGTAGAACTGAAGCTTTCTTT	CASSEGHGRTEAFF
TRBJ1-5	-	-	TRBV28	TGTGCCAGCAACCTGCTCCGAAAGTATCAGCCCCAGCATTTT	CASNLLRKYQPQHF
TRBJ2-1	-	-	TRBV18	TGTGCCAGCTCACTTGGGGAGCCCGGCCCGTTCTTC	CASSLGEPGPFF
TRBJ1-1	-	-	TRBV19	TGTGCCAGTAGTACCACTGGTGACACTGAAGCTTTCTTT	CASSTTGDTEAFF
TRBJ2-5	-	once	TRBV6-5	TGTGCCAGCAGTCGGCTTATAAACCAAGAGACCCAGTACTTC	CASSRLINQETQYF
TRBJ2-5	-	-	TRBV7-9	TGTGCCAGCAGCGATCCTAGCGCGCGGGTCCAAGAGACCCAGTACTTC	CASSDPSARVQETQYF
TRBJ1-2	-	-	TRBV5-6	TGTGCCAGCAGCTTGGACCGACGAACTAACTATGGCTACACCTTC	CASSLDRRTNYGYTF